Below are 5 T cell receptor beta chains sequenced from a single sample in a study of T cell responses to AZD1222 COVID-19 vaccine. Only in-frame clones appear in the TCRdb table, and some are missing; sequencing was by immunoSEQ multiplex PCR. The sample includes some 60,000 clones, over 60% of them seen just once. The input for sequencing was peripheral blood, taken 28 days after the second AZD1222 dose. The receptors come from an adult who received the AZD1222 COVID-19 vaccine.

The rearrangement joins TRBV3-1 (or the pseudogene TRBV3-2) to TRBJ1-5; D possibly corresponds to TRBD1 (5 bases). The CDR3 loop spans 14 amino acids. V lost 4 bases and J 4 bases, leaving 11 bases between the germline ends. Germline V lookup: CDR1 LGHDT, CDR2 YNNKEL (reference sequence). The CDR3 DNA follows: TGTGCCAGCAGCCCCGTGGGGCAGAATCAGCCCCAGCATTTT. It specifies CASSPVGQNQPQHF.

The chain has TRBV28 and TRBJ2-2; D possibly uses TRBD1 or TRBD2 (5 bases each). This CDR3 has 16 amino acids. Deletions cut 4 bases from V and 0 bases from J, with 12 bases between. CDR1 is MDHEN, CDR2 SYDVKM, per germline. The CDR3 DNA follows: TGTGCCAGCAGTTCCCGCCGGGGCGCGAACACCGGGGAGCTGTTTTTT. Amino acids: CASSSRRGANTGELFF.

The gene calls are TRBV6-5 and TRBJ1-1, with D perhaps TRBD1 (6 bases). The CDR3 spans 13 residues. V gave up 8 bases and J gave up 2 bases, with 12 bases separating them. In germline, CDR1 is MNHEY, CDR2 SVGAGI. The chain's CDR3 is CASGRTVNTEAFF. For the CDR3, the DNA is TGTGCCAGCGGTAGGACAGTCAACACTGAAGCTTTCTTT.

The chain links TRBV7-3 to TRBJ1-1, with D perhaps matching TRBD1 (5 bases). Germline V gene sequence: CDR1 SGHTA, CDR2 FQGTGA. V dropped 2 bases and J dropped 3 bases, with 10 bases sitting between them. This CDR3 comprises 14 residues. CDR3 sequence: CASSLEGRDTEAFF. CDR3 bases: TGTGCCAGCAGCTTAGAGGGGAGAGACACTGAAGCTTTCTTT.

This clone showed up just once. The genes are TRBV10-3 and TRBJ2-5; D is uncertain. The V end was cut by 0 bases, the J end by 4 bases, with 3 bases between. This CDR3 spans 12 amino acids. The germline gives CDR1 ENHRY, CDR2 SYGVKD. The CDR3 bases are TGTGCCATCAGTGAGTCCAGAGAGACCCAGTACTTC. Protein product: CAISESRETQYF.